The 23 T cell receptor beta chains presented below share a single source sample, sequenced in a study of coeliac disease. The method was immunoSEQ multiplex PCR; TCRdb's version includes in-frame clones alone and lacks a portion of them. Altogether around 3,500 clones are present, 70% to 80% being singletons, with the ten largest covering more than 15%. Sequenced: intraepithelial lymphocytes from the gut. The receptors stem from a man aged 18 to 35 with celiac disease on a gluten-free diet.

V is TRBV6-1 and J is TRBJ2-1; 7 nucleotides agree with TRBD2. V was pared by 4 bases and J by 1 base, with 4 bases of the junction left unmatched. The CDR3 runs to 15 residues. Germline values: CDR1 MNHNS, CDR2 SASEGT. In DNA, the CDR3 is TGTGCCAGCAGTGTCAGCGGGGAATCCTACAATGAGCAGTTCTTC. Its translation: CASSVSGESYNEQFF.

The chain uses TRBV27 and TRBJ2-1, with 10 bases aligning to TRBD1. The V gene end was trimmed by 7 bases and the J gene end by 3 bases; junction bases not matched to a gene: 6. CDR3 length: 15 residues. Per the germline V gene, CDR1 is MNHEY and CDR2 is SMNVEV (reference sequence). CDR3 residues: CASTRTGGFYNEQFF. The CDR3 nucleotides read TGTGCCAGCACCCGGACAGGGGGTTTCTACAATGAGCAGTTCTTC.

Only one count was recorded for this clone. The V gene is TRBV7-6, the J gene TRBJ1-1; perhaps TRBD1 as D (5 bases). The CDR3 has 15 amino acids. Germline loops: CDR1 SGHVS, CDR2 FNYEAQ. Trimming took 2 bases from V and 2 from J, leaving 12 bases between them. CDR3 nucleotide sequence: TGTGCCAGCAGCTTATACTCAGGGCCCAACACTGAAGCTTTCTTT. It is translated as CASSLYSGPNTEAFF.

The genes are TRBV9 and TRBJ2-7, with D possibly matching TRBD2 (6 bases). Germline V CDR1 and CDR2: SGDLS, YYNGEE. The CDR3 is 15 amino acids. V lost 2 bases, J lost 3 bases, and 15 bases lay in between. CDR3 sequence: CASSVRDVGYYEQYF. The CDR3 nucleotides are TGTGCCAGCAGCGTGCGGGACGTAGGGTACTACGAGCAGTACTTC.

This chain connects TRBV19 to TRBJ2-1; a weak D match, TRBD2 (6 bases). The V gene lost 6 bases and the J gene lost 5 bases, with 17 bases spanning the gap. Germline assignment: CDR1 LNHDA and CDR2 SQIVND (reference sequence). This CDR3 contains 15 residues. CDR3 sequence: CASRRETRPNNEQFF. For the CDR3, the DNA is TGTGCCAGTAGACGAGAGACTAGGCCCAACAATGAGCAGTTCTTC.

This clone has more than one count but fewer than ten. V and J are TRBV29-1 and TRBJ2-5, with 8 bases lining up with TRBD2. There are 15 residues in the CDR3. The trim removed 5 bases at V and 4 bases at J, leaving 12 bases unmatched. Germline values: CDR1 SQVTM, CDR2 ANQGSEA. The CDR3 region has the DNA TGCAGCGTTTCCCCTCCCGGGAGGGAGGGAGAGACCCAGTACTTC. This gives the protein CSVSPPGREGETQYF.

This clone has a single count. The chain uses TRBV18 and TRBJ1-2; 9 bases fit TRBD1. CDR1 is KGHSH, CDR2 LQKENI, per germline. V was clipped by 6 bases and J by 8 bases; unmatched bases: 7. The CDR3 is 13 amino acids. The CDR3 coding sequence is TGTGCCAGCTCGATACAGGGGGCGAAGGGCTACACCTTC. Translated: CASSIQGAKGYTF.

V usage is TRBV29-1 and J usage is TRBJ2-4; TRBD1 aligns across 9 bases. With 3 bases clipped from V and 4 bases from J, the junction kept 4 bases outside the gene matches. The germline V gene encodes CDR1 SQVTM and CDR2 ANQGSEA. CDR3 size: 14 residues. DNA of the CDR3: TGCAGCGTTGACACCGGGACAGGGAAAAACATTCAGTACTTC. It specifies CSVDTGTGKNIQYF.

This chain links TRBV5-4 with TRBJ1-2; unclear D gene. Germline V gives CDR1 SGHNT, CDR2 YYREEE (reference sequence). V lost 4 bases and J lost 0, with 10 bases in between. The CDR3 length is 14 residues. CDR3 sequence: CASSPPNTNYGYTF. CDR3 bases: TGTGCCAGCAGCCCTCCTAATACTAACTATGGCTACACCTTC.

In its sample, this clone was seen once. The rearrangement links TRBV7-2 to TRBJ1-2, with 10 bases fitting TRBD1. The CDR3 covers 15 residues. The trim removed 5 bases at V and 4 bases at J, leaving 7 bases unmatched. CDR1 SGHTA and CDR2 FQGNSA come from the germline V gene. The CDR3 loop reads CASSLPGQGSYGYTF. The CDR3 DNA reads TGTGCCAGCAGCCTTCCGGGACAGGGGTCCTATGGCTACACCTTC.

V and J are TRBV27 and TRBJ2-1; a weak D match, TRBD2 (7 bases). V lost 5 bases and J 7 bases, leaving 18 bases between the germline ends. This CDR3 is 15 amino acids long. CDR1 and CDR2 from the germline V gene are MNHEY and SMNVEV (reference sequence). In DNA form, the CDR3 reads TGTGCCAGCAGTCCATGGGGGGGGGCCGGTAATGAGCAGTTCTTC. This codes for CASSPWGGAGNEQFF.

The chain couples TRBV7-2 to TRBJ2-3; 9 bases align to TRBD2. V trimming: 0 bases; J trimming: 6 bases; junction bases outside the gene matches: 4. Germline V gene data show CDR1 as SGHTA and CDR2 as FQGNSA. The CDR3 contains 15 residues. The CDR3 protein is CASSLAAGGRDTQYF. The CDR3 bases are TGTGCCAGCAGCTTAGCAGCGGGGGGCCGGGATACGCAGTATTTT.

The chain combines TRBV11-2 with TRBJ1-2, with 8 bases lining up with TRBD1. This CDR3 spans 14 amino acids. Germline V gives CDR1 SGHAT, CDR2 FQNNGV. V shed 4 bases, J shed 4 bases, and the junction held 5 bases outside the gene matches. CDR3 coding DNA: TGTGCCAGCAGCTCCCTGGACAGGGCCTATGGCTACACCTTC. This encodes CASSSLDRAYGYTF.

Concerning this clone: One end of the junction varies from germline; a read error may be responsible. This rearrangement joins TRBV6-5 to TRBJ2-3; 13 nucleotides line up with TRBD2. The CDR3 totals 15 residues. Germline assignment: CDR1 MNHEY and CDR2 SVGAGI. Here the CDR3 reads CASRQLAGGLDCVFF. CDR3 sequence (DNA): TGTGCCAGCAGACAACTAGCGGGGGGGCTGGATTGCGTTTTTTTT.

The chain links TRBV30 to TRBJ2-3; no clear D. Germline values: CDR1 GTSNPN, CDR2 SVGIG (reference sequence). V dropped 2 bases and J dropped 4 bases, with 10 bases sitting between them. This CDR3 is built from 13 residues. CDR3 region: CAWSSSPADTQYF. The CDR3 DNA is TGTGCCTGGAGTTCATCACCAGCAGATACGCAGTATTTT. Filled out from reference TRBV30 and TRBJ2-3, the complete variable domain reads SQTIHQWPATLVQPVGSPLSLECTVEGTSNPNLYWYRQAAGRGLQLLFYSVGIGQISSEVPQNLSASRPQDRQFILSSKKLLLSDSGFYLCAWSSSPADTQYFGPGTRLTVL.

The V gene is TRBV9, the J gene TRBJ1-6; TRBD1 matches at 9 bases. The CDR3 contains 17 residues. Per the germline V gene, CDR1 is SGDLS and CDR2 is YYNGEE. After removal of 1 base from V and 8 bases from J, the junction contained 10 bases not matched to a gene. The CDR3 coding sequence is TGTGCCAGCAGCGTATCGGGGACAGGGTTTGCGGATTCACCCCTCCACTTT. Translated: CASSVSGTGFADSPLHF.

The CDR3 bases are TGTGCCAGCAGCCCCGGGAGAGGGGAAGAGACCCAGTACTTC. It is translated as CASSPGRGEETQYF. The rearrangement uses TRBV5-4 and TRBJ2-5, with D possibly being TRBD2 (6 bases). CDR1 SGHNT and CDR2 YYREEE come from the germline V gene (reference sequence). Trimming cost V 4 bases and J 3 bases, with 13 bases left between them. The CDR3 runs to 14 residues.

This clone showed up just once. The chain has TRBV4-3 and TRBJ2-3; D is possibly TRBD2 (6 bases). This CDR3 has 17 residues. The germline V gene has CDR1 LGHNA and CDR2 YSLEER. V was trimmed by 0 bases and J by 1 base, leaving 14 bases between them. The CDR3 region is CASSQDLRDSRTDTQYF. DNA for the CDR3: TGCGCCAGCAGCCAAGATTTGAGGGACTCACGCACAGATACGCAGTATTTT.

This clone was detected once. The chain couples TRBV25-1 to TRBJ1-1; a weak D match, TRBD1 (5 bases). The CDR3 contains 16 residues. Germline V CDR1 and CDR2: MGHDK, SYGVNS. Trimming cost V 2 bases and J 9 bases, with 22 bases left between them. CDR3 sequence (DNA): TGTGCCAGCAGTGAACCCGACAGCGAACTTGCACGTCAAGCTTTCTTT. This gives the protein CASSEPDSELARQAFF.

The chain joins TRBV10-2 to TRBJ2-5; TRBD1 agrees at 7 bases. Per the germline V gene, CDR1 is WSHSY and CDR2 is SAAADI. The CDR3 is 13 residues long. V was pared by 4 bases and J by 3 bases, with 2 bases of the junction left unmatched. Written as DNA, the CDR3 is TGCGCCAGCAGTGCCGGGACAGAAGAGACCCAGTACTTC. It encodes CASSAGTEETQYF.

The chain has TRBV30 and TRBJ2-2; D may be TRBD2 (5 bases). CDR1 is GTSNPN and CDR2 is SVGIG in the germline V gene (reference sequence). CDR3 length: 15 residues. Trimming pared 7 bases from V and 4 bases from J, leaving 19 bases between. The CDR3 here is CASEGVARATGELFF. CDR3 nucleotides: TGTGCCTCAGAGGGAGTCGCTCGTGCCACCGGGGAGCTGTTTTTT. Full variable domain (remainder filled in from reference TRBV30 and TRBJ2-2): SQTIHQWPATLVQPVGSPLSLECTVEGTSNPNLYWYRQAAGRGLQLLFYSVGIGQISSEVPQNLSASRPQDRQFILSSKKLLLSDSGFYLCASEGVARATGELFFGEGSRLTVL.

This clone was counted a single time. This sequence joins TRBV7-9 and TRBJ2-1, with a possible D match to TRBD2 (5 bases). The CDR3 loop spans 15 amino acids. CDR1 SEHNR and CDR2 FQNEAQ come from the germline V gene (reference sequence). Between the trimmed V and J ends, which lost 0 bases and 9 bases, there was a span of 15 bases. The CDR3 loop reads CASSLAEVGSGEQFF. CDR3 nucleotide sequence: TGTGCCAGCAGCTTAGCGGAGGTGGGTAGTGGTGAGCAGTTCTTC.

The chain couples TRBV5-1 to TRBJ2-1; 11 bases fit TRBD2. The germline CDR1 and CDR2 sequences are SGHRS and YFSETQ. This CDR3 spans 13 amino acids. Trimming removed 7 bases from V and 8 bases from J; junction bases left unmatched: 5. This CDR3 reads CASSSGGRYEQFF. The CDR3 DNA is TGCGCCAGCTCTAGCGGGGGGAGGTATGAGCAGTTCTTC.